The rows below give T cell receptor beta chains drawn from one sample of a study of blood T cell repertoires in COVID-19. Sequencing was performed with immunoSEQ multiplex PCR; in TCRdb, only in-frame clones are kept and a portion is missing. The sample carries about 250,000 clones, about 85% recorded once. The sequenced sample was PBMCs or T cells enriched from blood (not recorded which). The receptors originated from a woman under 40 with acute COVID-19. The CDR3 runs from the conserved cysteine through the conserved F or W. A D gene is named only where the DNA matches it firmly. Clone size, where shown, is once, few, many, or a class for clones that have expanded.

cdr3_aa: CASSFIEDRVETQYF
cdr3_nt: TGTGCCAGCAGTTTTATCGAGGACAGGGTAGAGACCCAGTACTTC
j_call: TRBJ2-5
v_call: TRBV28
clone_size: NA
d_call: TRBD1

cdr3_aa: CASSKGQPSYEQYF
cdr3_nt: TGCGCCAGCAGCAAGGGACAGCCCTCCTACGAGCAGTACTTC
j_call: TRBJ2-7
v_call: TRBV5-1
clone_size: NA
d_call: TRBD1

cdr3_aa: CASSLSDRDFNEQYF
cdr3_nt: TGTGCCAGTAGCCTTTCGGACAGGGACTTTAACGAGCAGTACTTC
j_call: TRBJ2-7
v_call: TRBV19
clone_size: NA
d_call: TRBD1

cdr3_aa: CASSHHHSGSENEQYF
cdr3_nt: TGTGCCAGCAGTCACCACCATAGCGGGAGTGAAAACGAGCAGTACTTC
j_call: TRBJ2-7
v_call: TRBV6-6
clone_size: NA
d_call: TRBD2

cdr3_aa: CASSSSGNNEQFF
cdr3_nt: TGTGCCAGCAGCTCCAGCGGGAACAATGAGCAGTTCTTC
j_call: TRBJ2-1
v_call: TRBV7-2
clone_size: NA
d_call: TRBD2

cdr3_aa: CASSSPPGQGVLEQYF
cdr3_nt: TGTGCCAGCAGCTCGCCGCCGGGACAGGGGGTCCTCGAGCAGTACTTC
j_call: TRBJ2-7
v_call: TRBV7-2
clone_size: NA
d_call: TRBD1

cdr3_aa: CASSILLAGSSYNEQFF
cdr3_nt: TGTGCCAGTAGTATACTTCTAGCGGGGTCCTCCTACAATGAGCAGTTCTTC
j_call: TRBJ2-1
v_call: TRBV19
clone_size: NA
d_call: TRBD2

cdr3_aa: CASSGGGAYEQYF
cdr3_nt: TGTGCCAGCAGTGGGGGGGGCGCCTACGAGCAGTACTTC
j_call: TRBJ2-7
v_call: TRBV12-3/TRBV12-4
clone_size: NA
d_call: NA

cdr3_aa: CATSSVGQGVIANTGELFF
cdr3_nt: TGTGCCACCAGCAGTGTCGGACAGGGGGTTATAGCGAACACCGGGGAGCTGTTTTTT
j_call: TRBJ2-2
v_call: TRBV15
clone_size: NA
d_call: TRBD1

cdr3_aa: CASRTGTGVYEQYF
cdr3_nt: TGTGCCAGCAGGACCGGGACAGGGGTCTACGAGCAGTACTTC
j_call: TRBJ2-7
v_call: TRBV6-5
clone_size: NA
d_call: TRBD1

cdr3_aa: CASSSSGTGHETQYF
cdr3_nt: TGTGCCAGCAGTTCCTCCGGGACAGGGCACGAGACCCAGTACTTC
j_call: TRBJ2-5
v_call: TRBV13
clone_size: NA
d_call: TRBD1

cdr3_aa: CASSREGVAEAFF
cdr3_nt: TGCGCCAGCTCACGAGAGGGGGTCGCTGAAGCTTTCTTT
j_call: TRBJ1-1
v_call: TRBV5-1
clone_size: once
d_call: NA

cdr3_aa: CASSPGLAGGGETQYF
cdr3_nt: TGTGCCAGCAGCCCCGGACTAGCGGGGGGAGGCGAGACCCAGTACTTC
j_call: TRBJ2-5
v_call: TRBV7-6
clone_size: few
d_call: TRBD2

cdr3_aa: CASSSGTGGYGYTF
cdr3_nt: TGTGCCAGCAGCTCCGGGACAGGGGGCTATGGCTACACCTTC
j_call: TRBJ1-2
v_call: TRBV14
clone_size: NA
d_call: TRBD1

cdr3_aa: CASSEGVSGSYEQYF
cdr3_nt: TGTGCCAGCAGTGAAGGGGTTAGCGGGAGCTACGAGCAGTACTTC
j_call: TRBJ2-7
v_call: TRBV6-1
clone_size: NA
d_call: TRBD2

cdr3_aa: CASSYTLNSPLHF
cdr3_nt: TGTGCCAGCAGTTATACTTTGAATTCACCCCTCCACTTT
j_call: TRBJ1-6
v_call: TRBV6-6
clone_size: NA
d_call: NA

cdr3_aa: CAWSVQGYSGNTIYF
cdr3_nt: TGTGCCTGGAGTGTGCAGGGGTACTCTGGAAACACCATATATTTT
j_call: TRBJ1-3
v_call: TRBV30
clone_size: NA
d_call: NA

cdr3_aa: CASSLTGTSGIAYEQYF
cdr3_nt: TGTGCCAGCAGCTTGACCGGGACTAGCGGGATCGCCTACGAGCAGTACTTC
j_call: TRBJ2-7
v_call: TRBV5-8
clone_size: NA
d_call: TRBD2

cdr3_aa: CASSLGGITDYGYTF
cdr3_nt: TGTGCCAGCAGTTTAGGGGGGATCACCGACTATGGCTACACCTTC
j_call: TRBJ1-2
v_call: TRBV27
clone_size: NA
d_call: NA

cdr3_aa: CASRPGSGTGNGYTF
cdr3_nt: TGTGCCAGTAGACCGGGATCCGGGACAGGGAATGGCTACACCTTC
j_call: TRBJ1-2
v_call: TRBV19
clone_size: NA
d_call: TRBD1

cdr3_aa: CAWSGSTSDNEQFF
cdr3_nt: TGTGCCTGGAGTGGTAGCACTTCCGACAATGAGCAGTTCTTC
j_call: TRBJ2-1
v_call: TRBV30
clone_size: NA
d_call: NA

cdr3_aa: CSASRGRNQPQHF
cdr3_nt: TGCAGTGCTAGTCGAGGCCGCAATCAGCCCCAGCATTTT
j_call: TRBJ1-5
v_call: TRBV20-1
clone_size: NA
d_call: NA

cdr3_aa: CASRKLGAVGQPQHF
cdr3_nt: TGTGCCAGCAGGAAATTGGGGGCAGTCGGTCAGCCCCAGCATTTT
j_call: TRBJ1-5
v_call: TRBV6-5
clone_size: few
d_call: NA

cdr3_aa: CASSQEGGRETQYF
cdr3_nt: TGTGCCAGCAGCCAAGAAGGCGGGAGGGAGACCCAGTACTTC
j_call: TRBJ2-5
v_call: TRBV4-2
clone_size: NA
d_call: TRBD2

cdr3_aa: CASSDRVPSPYQPQHF
cdr3_nt: TGTGCCAGCAGTGACAGGGTTCCCTCTCCCTATCAGCCCCAGCATTTT
j_call: TRBJ1-5
v_call: TRBV6-1
clone_size: NA
d_call: NA

cdr3_aa: CASSGTGTSGRRGGELFF
cdr3_nt: TGTGCCAGCAGCGGAACCGGGACTAGCGGGAGACGTGGCGGGGAGCTGTTTTTT
j_call: TRBJ2-2
v_call: TRBV9
clone_size: few
d_call: TRBD2

cdr3_aa: CASSTPSYEQFF
cdr3_nt: TGTGCCAGTAGTACTCCTTCCTACGAGCAGTTCTTC
j_call: TRBJ2-1
v_call: TRBV19
clone_size: few
d_call: NA

cdr3_aa: CASSLEGGGEYEQYF
cdr3_nt: TGTGCCAGCAGCTTGGAGGGCGGGGGGGAGTACGAGCAGTACTTC
j_call: TRBJ2-7
v_call: TRBV5-4
clone_size: NA
d_call: TRBD2

cdr3_aa: CASSQDGGIIGANYGYTF
cdr3_nt: TGCGCCAGCAGCCAAGATGGCGGGATCATCGGGGCAAACTATGGCTACACCTTC
j_call: TRBJ1-2
v_call: TRBV4-1
clone_size: NA
d_call: NA

cdr3_aa: CASSNRGGNEKLFF
cdr3_nt: TGTGCCAGCAGCAACAGGGGAGGTAATGAAAAACTGTTTTTT
j_call: TRBJ1-4
v_call: TRBV9
clone_size: NA
d_call: TRBD1

cdr3_aa: CASSTQTGNQPQHF
cdr3_nt: TGTGCCAGTAGTACCCAGACAGGCAATCAGCCCCAGCATTTT
j_call: TRBJ1-5
v_call: TRBV19
clone_size: NA
d_call: NA

cdr3_aa: CASPPPLGQPNYGYTF
cdr3_nt: TGTGCCAGCCCACCTCCTCTTGGACAGCCTAACTATGGCTACACCTTC
j_call: TRBJ1-2
v_call: TRBV25-1
clone_size: NA
d_call: NA

cdr3_aa: CASRGRLVQETQYF
cdr3_nt: TGTGCCAGCAGGGGTAGACTGGTCCAAGAGACCCAGTACTTC
j_call: TRBJ2-5
v_call: TRBV2
clone_size: NA
d_call: NA

cdr3_aa: CASSTSDRGRTEAFF
cdr3_nt: TGTGCCAGTAGTACCTCGGACAGGGGGCGAACTGAAGCTTTCTTT
j_call: TRBJ1-1
v_call: TRBV19
clone_size: NA
d_call: TRBD1

cdr3_aa: CASSLVAGGWSEQFF
cdr3_nt: TGTGCCAGCAGTTTAGTAGCGGGAGGGTGGAGTGAGCAGTTCTTC
j_call: TRBJ2-1
v_call: TRBV28
clone_size: NA
d_call: TRBD2

cdr3_aa: CASSLFGQGQQNTEAFF
cdr3_nt: TGCGCCAGCAGCTTGTTTGGCCAGGGCCAACAGAACACTGAAGCTTTCTTT
j_call: TRBJ1-1
v_call: TRBV5-1
clone_size: NA
d_call: NA

cdr3_aa: CASSTGTGDYEQYF
cdr3_nt: TGTGCCAGTAGTACCGGGACAGGGGACTACGAGCAGTACTTC
j_call: TRBJ2-7
v_call: TRBV19
clone_size: NA
d_call: TRBD1

cdr3_aa: CASSLGQSYGYTF
cdr3_nt: TGTGCCAGCAGTTTGGGACAGAGCTATGGCTACACCTTC
j_call: TRBJ1-2
v_call: TRBV27
clone_size: NA
d_call: TRBD1

cdr3_aa: CASSLGRGRQPQHF
cdr3_nt: TGTGCCAGCAGTTTGGGCAGGGGCCGGCAGCCCCAGCATTTT
j_call: TRBJ1-5
v_call: TRBV27
clone_size: NA
d_call: NA

cdr3_aa: CASSFSGEGEQFF
cdr3_nt: TGTGCCAGCAGTTTTTCAGGGGAGGGTGAGCAGTTCTTC
j_call: TRBJ2-1
v_call: TRBV12-3/TRBV12-4
clone_size: NA
d_call: NA

cdr3_aa: CATSDPGTAIYNEQFF
cdr3_nt: TGTGCCACCAGTGACCCCGGGACAGCAATTTACAATGAGCAGTTCTTC
j_call: TRBJ2-1
v_call: TRBV24-1
clone_size: few
d_call: TRBD1

cdr3_aa: CASSLTGEYSPLHF
cdr3_nt: TGTGCCAGCAGTCTTACAGGGGAGTATTCACCCCTCCACTTT
j_call: TRBJ1-6
v_call: TRBV3-1/TRBV3-2
clone_size: NA
d_call: TRBD1

cdr3_aa: CASGTAGGGNQPQHF
cdr3_nt: TGTGCTAGTGGCACAGCGGGAGGGGGCAATCAGCCCCAGCATTTT
j_call: TRBJ1-5
v_call: TRBV12-5
clone_size: NA
d_call: NA

cdr3_aa: CASSKDRTSNEQYF
cdr3_nt: TGTGCCAGCAGCAAGGACAGGACTTCAAACGAGCAGTACTTC
j_call: TRBJ2-7
v_call: TRBV5-4
clone_size: NA
d_call: TRBD1

cdr3_aa: CASSRDRQNTGELFF
cdr3_nt: TGCGCCAGCAGCCGGGACAGACAGAACACCGGGGAGCTGTTTTTT
j_call: TRBJ2-2
v_call: TRBV23-1
clone_size: once
d_call: TRBD1

cdr3_aa: CASSQSSGNTIYF
cdr3_nt: TGCGCCAGCAGCCAAAGTAGTGGAAACACCATATATTTT
j_call: TRBJ1-3
v_call: TRBV4-1
clone_size: NA
d_call: NA

cdr3_aa: CASSRGGGNNEQFF
cdr3_nt: TGCGCCAGCAGCCGGGGCGGGGGGAACAATGAGCAGTTCTTC
j_call: TRBJ2-1
v_call: TRBV5-1
clone_size: NA
d_call: TRBD2

cdr3_aa: CASGLAGGSGTDTQYF
cdr3_nt: TGTGCCAGCGGACTAGCGGGAGGGTCTGGCACAGATACGCAGTATTTT
j_call: TRBJ2-3
v_call: TRBV7-2
clone_size: NA
d_call: TRBD2